One sample yielded the 11 T cell receptor beta chains listed below, sequenced in a study of shared clonotypes between healthy human individuals. Profiled with immunoSEQ multiplex PCR; TCRdb holds only in-frame clones, not every one. The data hold 1,400,000 or so clones, with approximately 98.5% observed a single time. Sequenced material: naive CD4+ T cells sorted from blood. Noted subset: CD45RA+ positively selected. The receptors stem from a man younger than 40 in good health.

This clone has just one count. V is TRBV19 and J is TRBJ1-5; D is possibly TRBD1 (6 bases). Germline V CDR1 and CDR2: LNHDA, SQIVND (reference sequence). The germline V and J ends were trimmed by 4 bases and 6 bases, with 7 bases remaining between them. There are 12 residues in the CDR3. Here the CDR3 reads CASSTGAQPQHF. For the CDR3, the DNA is TGTGCCAGTAGTACAGGGGCTCAGCCCCAGCATTTT.

This clone was found once. CDR3 nucleotide sequence: TGTGCCAGCAGCCAAACTAGAGTCGCAACCGGGGAGCTGTTTTTT. Protein: CASSQTRVATGELFF. The chain is built from TRBV9 and TRBJ2-2; D may be TRBD2 (5 bases). The CDR3 is 15 amino acids. V lost 4 bases and J 5 bases, leaving 15 bases between the germline ends. Germline CDR1 is SGDLS and CDR2 is YYNGEE. Full variable domain (rest looked up from reference TRBV9 and TRBJ2-2): DSGVTQTPKHLITATGQRVTLRCSPRSGDLSVYWYQQSLDQGLQFLIQYYNGEERAKGNILERFSAQQFPDLHSELNLSSLELGDSALYFCASSQTRVATGELFFGEGSRLTVL.

This chain links TRBV6-1 with TRBJ2-7; perhaps TRBD1 as D (6 bases). This CDR3 contains 14 residues. Trimming shortened V by 1 base and J by 2 bases, and 9 bases separated the two germline ends. Per germline, CDR1 MNHNS and CDR2 SASEGT. The chain's CDR3 is CASSEVAGAYEQYF. The CDR3 DNA follows: TGTGCCAGCAGTGAAGTCGCAGGGGCCTACGAGCAGTACTTC.

The J gene is TRBJ2-2, the V gene TRBV12-5; TRBD2 is a possible D gene (5 bases). Trimming cost V 7 bases and J 5 bases, with 5 bases left between them. The V gene's germline CDR1 is LGHNT and CDR2 FRNRAP. The CDR3 spans 11 residues. CDR3 DNA sequence: TGTGCTAGTGCGGGGACCGGGGAGCTGTTTTTT. Its translation is CASAGTGELFF.

The chain recombines TRBV28 with TRBJ2-5; D call uncertain. The CDR3 is 14 residues long. Trimming cost V 4 bases and J 1 base, with 10 bases left between them. Looked up from germline, CDR1 is MDHEN and CDR2 is SYDVKM. DNA for the CDR3: TGTGCCAGCAGTTGGGCTGCGCCCCAAGAGACCCAGTACTTC. Translated, it gives CASSWAAPQETQYF.

This clone was seen only once. The chain has TRBV18 and TRBJ2-5; the D is unclear. The germline V and J ends were trimmed by 3 bases and 1 base, with 12 bases remaining between them. The V gene's germline CDR1 is KGHSH and CDR2 LQKENI. The CDR3 is 15 amino acids. DNA for the CDR3: TGTGCCAGCTCACCTGTGTCGGGTTTCCAAGAGACCCAGTACTTC. Residues: CASSPVSGFQETQYF.

The gene calls are TRBV7-2 and TRBJ2-5, with TRBD2 matching over 12 bases. The V segment lost 4 bases and the J segment 3 bases; nucleotides outside the gene matches: 3. This CDR3 spans 15 amino acids. CDR1 is SGHTA and CDR2 is FQGNSA in the germline V gene. Here the CDR3 DNA reads TGTGCCAGCAGCTCTAGACTAGCGGGAGAAGAGACCCAGTACTTC. Encoded protein: CASSSRLAGEETQYF.

This clone was detected once. The V and J genes are TRBV6-5 and TRBJ1-1; D gene unclear. The CDR3 has 14 residues. V lost 5 bases and J lost 1, with 11 bases in between. CDR1 is MNHEY, CDR2 SVGAGI, per germline. The CDR3 sequence: CASSPTGGNTEAFF. The DNA for the CDR3 is TGTGCCAGCAGTCCGACGGGAGGGAACACTGAAGCTTTCTTT.

The chain combines TRBV6-1 with TRBJ2-7; no clear D. V shed 1 base and J shed 3 bases, with 10 bases lying between them. Germline CDR1 and CDR2: MNHNS and SASEGT. The CDR3 has 14 amino acids. For the CDR3, the DNA is TGTGCCAGCAGTGAAGTTGGGCCCAACTACGAGCAGTACTTC. Translation gives CASSEVGPNYEQYF.

V and J are TRBV4-3 and TRBJ2-7, with no clear D. CDR1 and CDR2 from the germline V gene are LGHNA and YSLEER. V was trimmed by 0 bases and J by 6 bases, leaving 6 bases between them. The CDR3 runs to 12 residues. The CDR3 loop is CASSQDGGEQYF. CDR3 nucleotide sequence: TGCGCCAGCAGCCAAGACGGTGGCGAGCAGTACTTC.

The chain employs TRBV18 and TRBJ2-1, with D perhaps matching TRBD1 (6 bases). The CDR3 is 17 amino acids. V lost 1 base to trimming and J lost 3 bases, with 16 bases between them. Germline V gene sequence: CDR1 KGHSH, CDR2 LQKENI. CDR3 coding DNA: TGTGCCAGCTCACCACTGGTATGGGACACCAACTACAATGAGCAGTTCTTC. Protein sequence: CASSPLVWDTNYNEQFF.